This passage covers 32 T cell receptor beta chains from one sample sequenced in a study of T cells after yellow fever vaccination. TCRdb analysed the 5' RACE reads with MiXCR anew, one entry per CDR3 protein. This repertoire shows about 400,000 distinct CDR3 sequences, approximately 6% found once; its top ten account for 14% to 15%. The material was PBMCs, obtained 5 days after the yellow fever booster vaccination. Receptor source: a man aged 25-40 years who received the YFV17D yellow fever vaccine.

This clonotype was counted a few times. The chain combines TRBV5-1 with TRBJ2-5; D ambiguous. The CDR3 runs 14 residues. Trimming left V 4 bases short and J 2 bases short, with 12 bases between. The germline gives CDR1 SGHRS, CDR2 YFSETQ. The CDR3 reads CASSGGSVQETQYF. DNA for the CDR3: TGCGCCAGCAGCGGTGGGTCCGTACAAGAGACCCAGTACTTC.

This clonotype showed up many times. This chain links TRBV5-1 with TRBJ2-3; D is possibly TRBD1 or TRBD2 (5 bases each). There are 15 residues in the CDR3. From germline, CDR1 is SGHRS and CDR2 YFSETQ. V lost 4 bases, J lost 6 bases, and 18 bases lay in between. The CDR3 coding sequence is TGCGCCAGCAGCCTTTCCTCTGCTGGGACGGATACGCAGTATTTT. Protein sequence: CASSLSSAGTDTQYF.

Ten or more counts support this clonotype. The CDR3 bases are TGTGCCAGCAGTTACAGCCGCGACCAAGAGACCCAGTACTTC. Protein: CASSYSRDQETQYF. The gene calls are TRBV6-5 and TRBJ2-5; unclear D gene. With 2 bases removed from V and 0 bases from J, the gap between germline ends came to 7 bases. CDR1 MNHEY and CDR2 SVGAGI come from the germline V gene. This CDR3 comprises 14 residues.

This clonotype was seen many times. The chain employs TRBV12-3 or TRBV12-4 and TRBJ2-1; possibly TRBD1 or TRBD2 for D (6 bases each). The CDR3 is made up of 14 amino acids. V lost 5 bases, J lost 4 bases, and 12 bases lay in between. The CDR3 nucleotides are TGTGCCAGCAGTCCCGGGGGCTTTTACAATGAGCAGTTCTTC. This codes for CASSPGGFYNEQFF.

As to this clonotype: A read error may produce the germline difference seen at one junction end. In DNA, the CDR3 is TGCTGTGCTAGCCTTAGCGGGAGAGTTGATGGGAATGAGCAGTTCTTC. Translated: CCASLSGRVDGNEQFF. The V call is TRBV20-1, the J call TRBJ2-1; the match to TRBD2 covers 9 bases. The CDR3 totals 16 residues. CDR1 and CDR2 from the germline V gene are DFQATT and SNEGSKA (reference sequence).

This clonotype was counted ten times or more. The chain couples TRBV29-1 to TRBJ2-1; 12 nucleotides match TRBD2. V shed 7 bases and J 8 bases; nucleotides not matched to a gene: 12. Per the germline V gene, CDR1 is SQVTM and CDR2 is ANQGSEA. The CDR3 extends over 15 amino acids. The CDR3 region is CSGRTSGTPKDEQFF. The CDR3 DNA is TGCAGCGGGCGGACTAGCGGGACGCCTAAGGATGAGCAGTTCTTC.

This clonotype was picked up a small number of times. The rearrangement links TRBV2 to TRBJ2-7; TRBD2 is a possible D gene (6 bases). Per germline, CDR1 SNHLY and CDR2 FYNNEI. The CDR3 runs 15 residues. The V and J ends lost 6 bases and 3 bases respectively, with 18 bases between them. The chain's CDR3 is CASSDAGRRDYEQYF. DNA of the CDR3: TGTGCCAGCAGCGACGCGGGACGCAGAGACTACGAGCAGTACTTC.

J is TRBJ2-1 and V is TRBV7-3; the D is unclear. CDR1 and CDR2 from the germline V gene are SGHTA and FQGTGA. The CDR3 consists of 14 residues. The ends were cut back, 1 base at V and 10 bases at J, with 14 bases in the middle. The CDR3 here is CASSLNPTVGEQFF. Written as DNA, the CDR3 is TGTGCCAGCAGCTTAAACCCGACCGTAGGAGAGCAGTTCTTC. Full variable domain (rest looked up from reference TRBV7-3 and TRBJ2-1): GAGVSQTPSNKVTEKGKYVELRCDPISGHTALYWYRQSLGQGPEFLIYFQGTGAADDSGLPNDRFFAVRPEGSVSTLKIQRTERGDSAVYLCASSLNPTVGEQFFGPGTRLTVL.

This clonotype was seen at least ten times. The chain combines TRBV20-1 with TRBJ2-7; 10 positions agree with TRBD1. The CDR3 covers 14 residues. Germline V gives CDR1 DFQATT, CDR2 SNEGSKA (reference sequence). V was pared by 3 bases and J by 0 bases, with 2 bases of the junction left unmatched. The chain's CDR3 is CSARRDRGSYEQYF. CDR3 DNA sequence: TGCAGTGCTAGGCGGGACAGGGGCTCCTACGAGCAGTACTTC.

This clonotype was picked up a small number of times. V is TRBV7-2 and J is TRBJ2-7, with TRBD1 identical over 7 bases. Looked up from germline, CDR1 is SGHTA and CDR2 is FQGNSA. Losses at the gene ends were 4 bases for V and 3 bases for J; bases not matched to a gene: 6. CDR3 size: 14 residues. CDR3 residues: CASSWDQGDYEQYF. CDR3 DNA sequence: TGTGCCAGCAGCTGGGACCAGGGGGACTACGAGCAGTACTTC.

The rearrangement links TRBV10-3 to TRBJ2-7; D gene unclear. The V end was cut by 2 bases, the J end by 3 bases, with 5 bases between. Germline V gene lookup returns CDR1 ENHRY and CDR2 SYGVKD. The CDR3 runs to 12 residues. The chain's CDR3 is CAISERSYEQYF. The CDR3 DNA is TGTGCCATCAGTGAGCGGAGCTACGAGCAGTACTTC.

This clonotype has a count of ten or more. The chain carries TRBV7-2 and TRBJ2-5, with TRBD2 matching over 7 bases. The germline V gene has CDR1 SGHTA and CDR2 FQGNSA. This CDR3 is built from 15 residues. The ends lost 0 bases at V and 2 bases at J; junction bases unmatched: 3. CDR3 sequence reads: CASSLARGGQETQYF. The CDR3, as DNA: TGTGCCAGCAGCTTAGCCCGCGGGGGACAAGAGACCCAGTACTTC. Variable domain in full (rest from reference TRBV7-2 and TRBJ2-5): GAGVSQSPSNKVTEKGKDVELRCDPISGHTALYWYRQSLGQGLEFLIYFQGNSAPDKSGLPSDRFSAERTGGSVSTLTIQRTQQEDSAVYLCASSLARGGQETQYFGPGTRLLVL.

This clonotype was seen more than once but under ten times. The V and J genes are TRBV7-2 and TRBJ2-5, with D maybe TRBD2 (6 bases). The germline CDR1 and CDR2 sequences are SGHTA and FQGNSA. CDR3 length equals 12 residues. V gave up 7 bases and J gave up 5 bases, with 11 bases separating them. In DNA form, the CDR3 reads TGTGCCAGCAACCGGGAGTGGGAGACCCAGTACTTC. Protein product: CASNREWETQYF.

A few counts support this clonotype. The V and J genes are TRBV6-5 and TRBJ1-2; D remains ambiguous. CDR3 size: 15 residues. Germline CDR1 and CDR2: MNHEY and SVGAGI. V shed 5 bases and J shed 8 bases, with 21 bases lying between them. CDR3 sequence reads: CASSPGTRPRRGYTF. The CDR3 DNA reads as TGTGCCAGCAGTCCCGGTACCCGGCCCCGTAGGGGCTACACCTTC.

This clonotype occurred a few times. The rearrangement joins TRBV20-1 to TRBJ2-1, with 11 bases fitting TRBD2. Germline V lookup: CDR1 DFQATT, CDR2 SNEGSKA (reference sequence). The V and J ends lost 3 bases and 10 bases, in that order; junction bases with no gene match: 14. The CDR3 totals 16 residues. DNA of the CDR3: TGCAGTGCTAGTAACAGCAGACTAGCGGGACCCCGCGAGCAGTTCTTC. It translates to CSASNSRLAGPREQFF.

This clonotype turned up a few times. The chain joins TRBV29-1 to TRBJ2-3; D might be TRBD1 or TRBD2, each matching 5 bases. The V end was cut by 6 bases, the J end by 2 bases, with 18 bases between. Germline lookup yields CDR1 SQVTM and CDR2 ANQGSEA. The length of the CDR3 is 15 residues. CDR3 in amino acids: CSVRPLGTDTDTQYF. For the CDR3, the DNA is TGCAGCGTACGCCCTTTGGGGACCGACACAGATACGCAGTATTTT.

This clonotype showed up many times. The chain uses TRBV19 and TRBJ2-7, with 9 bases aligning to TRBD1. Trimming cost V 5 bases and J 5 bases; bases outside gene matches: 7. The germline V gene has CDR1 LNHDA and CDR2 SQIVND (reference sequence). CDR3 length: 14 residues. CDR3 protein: CASSYRGLTDEQYF. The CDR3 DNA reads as TGTGCCAGTAGTTACAGGGGGCTCACGGACGAGCAGTACTTC.

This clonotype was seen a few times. The CDR3 region is CASSQRLAAHANIQYF. The CDR3 DNA is TGCGCCAGCAGTCAGAGACTAGCGGCTCACGCGAACATTCAGTACTTC. The chain has TRBV23-1 and TRBJ2-4, with 9 bases that match TRBD2. TRBV23-1 is assigned to the ORF class and has an uncertain function. The junction had 10 bases not matched to a gene; V was cut back by 3 bases and J by 7 bases. CDR3 length: 16 amino acids.

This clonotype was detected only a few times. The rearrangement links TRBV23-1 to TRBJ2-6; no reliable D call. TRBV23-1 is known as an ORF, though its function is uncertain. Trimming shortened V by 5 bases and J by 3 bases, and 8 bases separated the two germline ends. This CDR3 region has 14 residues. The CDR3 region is CASSEARGANVLTF. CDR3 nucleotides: TGCGCCAGCAGTGAGGCGCGTGGGGCCAACGTCCTGACTTTC.

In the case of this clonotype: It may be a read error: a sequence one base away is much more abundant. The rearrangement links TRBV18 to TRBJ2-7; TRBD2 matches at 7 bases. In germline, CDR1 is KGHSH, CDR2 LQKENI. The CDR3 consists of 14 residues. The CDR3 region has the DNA TGTGCCGGCTCGACAAGGGCTAGCGGCTACGAGCAGTACTTC. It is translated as CAGSTRASGYEQYF.

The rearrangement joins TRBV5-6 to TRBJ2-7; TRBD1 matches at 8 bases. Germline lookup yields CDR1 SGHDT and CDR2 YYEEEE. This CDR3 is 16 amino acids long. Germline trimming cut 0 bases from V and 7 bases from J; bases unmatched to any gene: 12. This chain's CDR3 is CASSLAGQGPGKEQYF. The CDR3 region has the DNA TGTGCCAGCAGCTTGGCCGGACAGGGCCCGGGCAAAGAGCAGTACTTC.

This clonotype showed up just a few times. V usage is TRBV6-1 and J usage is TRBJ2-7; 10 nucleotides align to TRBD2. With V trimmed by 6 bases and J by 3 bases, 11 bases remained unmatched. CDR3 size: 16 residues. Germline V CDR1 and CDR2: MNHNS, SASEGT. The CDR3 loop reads CASSNPGLANHYEQYF. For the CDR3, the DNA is TGTGCCAGCAGCAACCCGGGACTAGCGAACCACTACGAGCAGTACTTC.

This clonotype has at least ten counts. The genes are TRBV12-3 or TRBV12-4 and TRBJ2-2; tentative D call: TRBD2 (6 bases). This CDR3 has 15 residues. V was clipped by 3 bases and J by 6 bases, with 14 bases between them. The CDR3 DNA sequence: TGTGCCAGCAGTTTTTCGGGGGAGTGGGCCGGGGAGCTGTTTTTT. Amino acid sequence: CASSFSGEWAGELFF.

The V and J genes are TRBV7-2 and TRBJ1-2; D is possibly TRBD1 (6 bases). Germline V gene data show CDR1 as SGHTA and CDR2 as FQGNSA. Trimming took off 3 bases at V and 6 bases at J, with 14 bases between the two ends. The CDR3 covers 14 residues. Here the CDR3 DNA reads TGTGCCAGCAGCTTCACTAGGGGGAATCATGGCTACACCTTC. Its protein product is CASSFTRGNHGYTF.

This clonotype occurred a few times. CDR3 amino acids: CSARDFRGGDNEQFF. CDR3 in DNA: TGCAGTGCTAGAGATTTCCGGGGGGGTGACAATGAGCAGTTCTTC. The chain is built from TRBV20-1 and TRBJ2-1; 8 bases map to TRBD2. Trimming at V came to 0 bases and at J to 5 bases, leaving 6 bases not matched to a gene. Germline V lookup: CDR1 DFQATT, CDR2 SNEGSKA (reference sequence). CDR3 length: 15 amino acids.

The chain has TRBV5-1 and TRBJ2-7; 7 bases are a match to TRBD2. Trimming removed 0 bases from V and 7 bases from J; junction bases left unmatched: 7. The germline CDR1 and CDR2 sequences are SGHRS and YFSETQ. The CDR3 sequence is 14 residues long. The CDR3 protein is CASSLGAGEKEQYF. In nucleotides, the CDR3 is TGCGCCAGCAGCTTGGGGGCGGGAGAGAAAGAGCAGTACTTC. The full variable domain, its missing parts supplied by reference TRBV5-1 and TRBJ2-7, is KAGVTQTPRYLIKTRGQQVTLSCSPISGHRSVSWYQQTPGQGLQFLFEYFSETQRNKGNFPGRFSGRQFSNSRSEMNVSTLELGDSALYLCASSLGAGEKEQYFGPGTRLTVT.

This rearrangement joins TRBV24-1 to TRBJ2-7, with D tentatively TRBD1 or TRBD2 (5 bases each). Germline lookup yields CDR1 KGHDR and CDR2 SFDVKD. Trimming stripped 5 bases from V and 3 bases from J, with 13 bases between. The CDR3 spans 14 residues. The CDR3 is CATSATWDGYEQYF. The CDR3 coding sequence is TGTGCCACCAGTGCTACTTGGGACGGCTACGAGCAGTACTTC.

The CDR3, as DNA: TGTGCCAGCAGCGTAGGGGGGGGAACAACTGAAGCTTTCTTT. This encodes CASSVGGGTTEAFF. The V and J genes are TRBV9 and TRBJ1-1; maybe TRBD1 (5 bases). Germline CDR1 and CDR2: SGDLS and YYNGEE. V lost 0 bases and J lost 5, with 11 bases in between. The CDR3 consists of 14 residues.

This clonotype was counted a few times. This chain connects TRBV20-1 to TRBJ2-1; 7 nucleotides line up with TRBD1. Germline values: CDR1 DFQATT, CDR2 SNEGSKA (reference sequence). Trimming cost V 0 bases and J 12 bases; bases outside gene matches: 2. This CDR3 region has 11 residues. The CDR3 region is CSARDPGGQFF. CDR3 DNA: TGCAGTGCTAGAGACCCAGGGGGGCAGTTCTTC.

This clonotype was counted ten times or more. CDR3 sequence: CASGSQGGSGPQETQYF. As DNA, the CDR3 is TGTGCCAGCGGATCCCAAGGGGGTTCTGGACCTCAAGAGACCCAGTACTTC. The chain carries TRBV5-4 and TRBJ2-5; the D gene is possibly TRBD1 (6 bases). This CDR3 is 17 amino acids long. Germline V CDR1 and CDR2: SGHNT, YYREEE (reference sequence). Trimming shortened V by 7 bases and J by 2 bases, and 24 bases separated the two germline ends.

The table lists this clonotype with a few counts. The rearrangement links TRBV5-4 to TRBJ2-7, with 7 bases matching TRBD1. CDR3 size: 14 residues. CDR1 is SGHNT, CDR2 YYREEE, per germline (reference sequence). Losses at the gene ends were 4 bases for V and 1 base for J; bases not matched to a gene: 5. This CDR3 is CASSDGDSSYEQYF. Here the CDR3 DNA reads TGTGCCAGCAGCGACGGGGACAGTTCCTACGAGCAGTACTTC.

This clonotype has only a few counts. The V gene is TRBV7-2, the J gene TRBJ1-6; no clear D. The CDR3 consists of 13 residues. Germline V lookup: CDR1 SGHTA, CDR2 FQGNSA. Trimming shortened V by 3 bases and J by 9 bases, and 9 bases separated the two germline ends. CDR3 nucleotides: TGTGCCAGCAGCTTGGGGTTTCTTTCACCCCTCCACTTT. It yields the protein CASSLGFLSPLHF.